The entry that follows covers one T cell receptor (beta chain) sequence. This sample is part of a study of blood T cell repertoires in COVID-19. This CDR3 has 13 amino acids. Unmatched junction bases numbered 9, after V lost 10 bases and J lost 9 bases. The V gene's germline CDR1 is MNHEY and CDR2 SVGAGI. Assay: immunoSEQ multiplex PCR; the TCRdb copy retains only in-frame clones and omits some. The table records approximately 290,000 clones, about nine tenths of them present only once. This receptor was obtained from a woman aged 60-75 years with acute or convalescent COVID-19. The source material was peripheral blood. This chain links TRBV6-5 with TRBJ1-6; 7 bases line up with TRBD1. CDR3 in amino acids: CATNAAGGSPLHF. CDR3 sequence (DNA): TGTGCCACAAACGCGGCAGGGGGTTCACCCCTCCACTTT.